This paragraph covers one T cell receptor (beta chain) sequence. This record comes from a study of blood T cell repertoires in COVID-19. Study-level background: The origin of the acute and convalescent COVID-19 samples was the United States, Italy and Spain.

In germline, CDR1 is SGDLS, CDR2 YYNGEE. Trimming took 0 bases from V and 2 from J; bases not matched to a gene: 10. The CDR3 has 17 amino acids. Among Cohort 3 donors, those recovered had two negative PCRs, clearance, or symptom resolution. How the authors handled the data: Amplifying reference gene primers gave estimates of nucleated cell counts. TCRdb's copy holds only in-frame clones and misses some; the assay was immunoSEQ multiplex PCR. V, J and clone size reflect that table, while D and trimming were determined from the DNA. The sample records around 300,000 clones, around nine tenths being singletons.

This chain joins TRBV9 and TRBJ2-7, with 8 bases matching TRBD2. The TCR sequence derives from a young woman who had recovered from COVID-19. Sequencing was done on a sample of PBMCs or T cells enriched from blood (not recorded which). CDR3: CASSVAPLAGVAYEQYF. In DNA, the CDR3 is TGTGCCAGCAGCGTAGCTCCCCTAGCGGGTGTTGCCTACGAGCAGTACTTC. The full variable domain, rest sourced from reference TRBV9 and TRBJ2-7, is DSGVTQTPKHLITATGQRVTLRCSPRSGDLSVYWYQQSLDQGLQFLIQYYNGEERAKGNILERFSAQQFPDLHSELNLSSLELGDSALYFCASSVAPLAGVAYEQYFGPGTRLTVT.